These 29 T cell receptor beta chains came from one sample sequenced in a study of neoadjuvant anti-PD-1 for oral cavity cancer. Time point: after neoadjuvant nivolumab, at surgical resection. Clones were read by immunoSEQ multiplex PCR, and TCRdb kept only the in-frame ones, dropping some. The sample includes more than 10,000 clones, 60% to 80% of them seen just once. The source material was PBMCs, sampled after nivolumab (anti-PD-1) treatment. The receptor source for this set is a person between 35 and 79 years old with oral cavity squamous cell carcinoma.

This chain links TRBV5-1 with TRBJ1-1; D might be TRBD1 (6 bases). Germline CDR1 and CDR2: SGHRS and YFSETQ. The CDR3 runs 14 residues. Trimming removed 4 bases from V and 1 base from J, with 11 bases in between. CDR3 protein: CASSNQGQNTEAFF. CDR3 DNA sequence: TGCGCCAGCAGCAACCAGGGACAGAACACTGAAGCTTTCTTT.

V gene TRBV7-9 combines with J gene TRBJ2-3, with unresolved D. Germline CDR1 is SEHNR and CDR2 is FQNEAQ (reference sequence). CDR3 size: 12 residues. The ends were cut back, 5 bases at V and 6 bases at J, with 9 bases in the middle. The CDR3 spells CASSPFGDTQYF. The CDR3 DNA follows: TGTGCCAGCAGCCCCTTCGGGGATACGCAGTATTTT.

The chain recombines TRBV5-1 with TRBJ2-3; 11 bases align to TRBD2. J lost 1 base, V lost 1 base, and 8 bases had no gene match. Germline loops: CDR1 SGHRS, CDR2 YFSETQ. The CDR3 sequence is 18 residues long. The CDR3 sequence: CASSLWLAGGRGTDTQYF. The CDR3 nucleotides are TGCGCCAGCAGCTTGTGGCTAGCGGGAGGCCGTGGCACAGATACGCAGTATTTT.

The chain has TRBV6-1 and TRBJ2-2; D gene uncertain. V dropped 4 bases and J dropped 0 bases, with 6 bases sitting between them. CDR1 MNHNS and CDR2 SASEGT come from the germline V gene. The CDR3 is 14 amino acids. This chain's CDR3 is CASSGPANTGELFF. Written as DNA, the CDR3 is TGTGCCAGCAGTGGCCCAGCGAACACCGGGGAGCTGTTTTTT.

The chain joins TRBV5-6 to TRBJ2-3, with no clear D. V shed 2 bases and J shed 1 base, with 5 bases lying between them. Germline V CDR1 and CDR2: SGHDT, YYEEEE. CDR3 length equals 13 residues. The DNA of the CDR3 is TGTGCCAGCAGCTTTTCACGCACAGATACGCAGTATTTT. Residues: CASSFSRTDTQYF.

The rearrangement uses TRBV11-2 and TRBJ2-7, with 8 bases that match TRBD1. The germline gives CDR1 SGHAT, CDR2 FQNNGV. The CDR3 totals 13 residues. V dropped 3 bases and J dropped 3; count of bases not matched to a gene: 1. The CDR3 DNA is TGTGCCAGCAGCTTCGGGACAGGCTACGAGCAGTACTTC. The encoded protein is CASSFGTGYEQYF.

The chain couples TRBV7-3 to TRBJ2-7; 7 bases map to TRBD2. This CDR3 region has 13 residues. Germline-derived CDR1 and CDR2 are SGHTA and FQGTGA. V shed 4 bases and J 6 bases; nucleotides not matched to a gene: 6. The CDR3: CASSWGGEAEQYF. The CDR3 coding sequence is TGTGCCAGCAGCTGGGGGGGAGAGGCCGAGCAGTACTTC.

The V gene is TRBV2, the J gene TRBJ2-5; unclear D gene. Deletions cut 10 bases from V and 8 bases from J, with 11 bases between. Germline CDR1 is SNHLY and CDR2 is FYNNEI. There are 10 residues in the CDR3. CDR3 protein: CATRSDTQYF. The CDR3 nucleotides read TGTGCCACCAGATCGGATACCCAGTACTTC.

The rearrangement uses TRBV29-1 and TRBJ1-3; TRBD1 is a possible D gene (6 bases). The germline gives CDR1 SQVTM, CDR2 ANQGSEA. CDR3 length: 14 residues. Trimming stripped 6 bases from V and 0 bases from J, with 12 bases between. The CDR3 bases are TGCAGCGTAGGCGGGGGCTACTCTGGAAACACCATATATTTT. Translating it yields CSVGGGYSGNTIYF.

This chain uses TRBV2 with TRBJ2-1; D tentatively fits TRBD1 or TRBD2 (6 bases each). The CDR3 has 13 amino acids. The germline gives CDR1 SNHLY, CDR2 FYNNEI. V lost 5 bases and J lost 8, with 13 bases in between. The CDR3 is CASSSPGEDEQFF. CDR3 nucleotides: TGTGCCAGCAGTTCTCCAGGGGAGGATGAGCAGTTCTTC.

The chain employs TRBV5-1 and TRBJ2-5, with a tentative D call TRBD1 (7 bases). In germline, CDR1 is SGHRS, CDR2 YFSETQ. The CDR3 contains 13 residues. V was pared by 2 bases and J by 10 bases, with 15 bases between. This chain's CDR3 is CASSFHTGEDQYF. CDR3 sequence (DNA): TGCGCCAGCAGCTTTCACACAGGGGAGGACCAGTACTTC.

The chain is built from TRBV5-1 and TRBJ1-4; 8 bases fit TRBD1. The CDR3 covers 14 residues. The junction had 5 bases not matched to a gene; V was cut back by 4 bases and J by 6 bases. CDR1 is SGHRS, CDR2 YFSETQ, per germline. This CDR3 is CASSPGQGYEKLFF. Here the CDR3 DNA reads TGCGCCAGCAGCCCAGGACAGGGTTATGAAAAACTGTTTTTT.

The V call is TRBV10-3, the J call TRBJ1-5; tentatively, D is TRBD1 (6 bases). The ends were cut back, 0 bases at V and 4 bases at J, with 7 bases in the middle. The CDR3 contains 14 residues. Germline V gene data show CDR1 as ENHRY and CDR2 as SYGVKD. The CDR3 loop reads CAISESTGNQPQHF. CDR3 in DNA: TGTGCCATCAGTGAGTCAACAGGGAATCAGCCCCAGCATTTT.

This clone was detected a few times. The chain couples TRBV5-4 to TRBJ2-2, with TRBD2 matching over 7 bases. Germline-derived CDR1 and CDR2 are SGHNT and YYREEE (reference sequence). Trimming removed 1 base from V and 4 bases from J; junction bases left unmatched: 4. The CDR3 loop spans 15 amino acids. CDR3 sequence: CASSLWTGGTGELFF. Written as DNA, the CDR3 is TGTGCCAGCAGCTTGTGGACGGGAGGCACCGGGGAGCTGTTTTTT.

This chain connects TRBV7-8 to TRBJ2-3, with D possibly being TRBD1 (6 bases). V was trimmed by 3 bases and J by 0 bases, leaving 13 bases between them. Looked up from germline, CDR1 is SGHVS and CDR2 is FQNEAQ. The CDR3 runs 16 residues. The DNA of the CDR3 is TGTGCCAGCAGCTTGGGACATTTCGCTAGCACAGATACGCAGTATTTT. Residues: CASSLGHFASTDTQYF.

The CDR3 DNA sequence: TGTGCCAGCTCAGACGGGACAGCCAACGGAAACACCATATATTTT. This translates into CASSDGTANGNTIYF. This rearrangement joins TRBV18 to TRBJ1-3; TRBD1 agrees at 7 bases. The germline CDR1 and CDR2 sequences are KGHSH and LQKENI. The CDR3 consists of 15 residues. The V segment lost 5 bases and the J segment 4 bases; nucleotides outside the gene matches: 8.

This clone was recorded a few times. V usage is TRBV7-3 and J usage is TRBJ1-1, with D perhaps matching TRBD1 (5 bases). The V gene's germline CDR1 is SGHTA and CDR2 FQGTGA. V was clipped by 3 bases and J by 1 base, with 6 bases between them. The CDR3 is 13 amino acids. The CDR3 coding sequence is TGTGCCAGCAGCTTGCAGGGGAACACTGAAGCTTTCTTT. Translation gives CASSLQGNTEAFF.

The gene calls are TRBV9 and TRBJ1-2, with 7 nucleotides matching TRBD1. This CDR3 has 14 amino acids. Germline CDR1 SGDLS, CDR2 YYNGEE. V lost 4 bases, J lost 4 bases, and 7 bases stayed unmatched. This CDR3 reads CASSPRGNPYGYTF. The DNA of the CDR3 is TGTGCCAGCAGCCCCAGGGGGAACCCCTATGGCTACACCTTC.

The chain couples TRBV7-9 to TRBJ1-6; a possible D gene is TRBD1 (5 bases). The CDR3 has 14 residues. V dropped 1 base and J dropped 13 bases, with 14 bases sitting between them. The germline CDR1 and CDR2 sequences are SEHNR and FQNEAQ (reference sequence). CDR3 region: CASSLVGEGAPLHF. The CDR3, as DNA: TGTGCCAGCAGCTTAGTGGGGGAAGGAGCTCCCCTCCACTTT. The variable domain in full, completed from reference TRBV7-9 and TRBJ1-6, reads DTGVSQNPRHKITKRGQNVTFRCDPISEHNRLYWYRQTLGQGPEFLTYFQNEAQLEKSRLLSDRFSAERPKGSFSTLEIQRTEQGDSAMYLCASSLVGEGAPLHFGNGTRLTVT.

The chain has TRBV19 and TRBJ1-5; D is undetermined. This CDR3 has 13 residues. Germline loops: CDR1 LNHDA, CDR2 SQIVND (reference sequence). V lost 6 bases and J lost 3, with 9 bases in between. CDR3 residues: CASRQSFNQPQHF. CDR3 DNA sequence: TGTGCCAGTAGACAGTCCTTCAATCAGCCCCAGCATTTT.

This clone was found a few times. The CDR3 sequence is CASSQPATSVSNYGYTF. The DNA for the CDR3 is TGCGCCAGCAGCCAACCCGCGACCAGTGTTTCTAACTATGGCTACACCTTC. This sequence joins TRBV4-1 and TRBJ1-2; D not resolved. Germline V gene lookup returns CDR1 MGHRA and CDR2 YSYEKL. The CDR3 runs 17 residues. The ends were cut back, 2 bases at V and 0 bases at J, with 16 bases in the middle.

This clone was seen a single time. The chain recombines TRBV7-9 with TRBJ1-2; maybe TRBD1 (6 bases). Trimming left V 7 bases short and J 6 bases short, with 12 bases between. The CDR3 is made up of 12 amino acids. Germline V lookup: CDR1 SEHNR, CDR2 FQNEAQ (reference sequence). As DNA, the CDR3 is TGTGCCAGCACCCTGGACAGAAATGGCTACACCTTC. It yields the protein CASTLDRNGYTF.

Here the CDR3 DNA reads TGTGCCAGCAGTTTATGGGACTCCCTCCGCGAGCAGTACTTC. This codes for CASSLWDSLREQYF. J is TRBJ2-7 and V is TRBV28, with D possibly TRBD2 on 5 matching bases. There are 14 residues in the CDR3. The V gene's germline CDR1 is MDHEN and CDR2 SYDVKM. Trimming left V 0 bases short and J 6 bases short, with 12 bases between.

This clone occurred a few times. V usage is TRBV6-5 and J usage is TRBJ1-2, with 7 bases aligning to TRBD1. Germline V gives CDR1 MNHEY, CDR2 SVGAGI. The trim removed 2 bases at V and 4 bases at J, leaving 7 bases unmatched. The CDR3 contains 15 residues. The DNA of the CDR3 is TGTGCCAGCAGTTACGGGCAGGGGGTGATCTATGGCTACACCTTC. The encoded protein is CASSYGQGVIYGYTF.

J is TRBJ1-5 and V is TRBV19, with 8 bases that match TRBD1. The V and J ends lost 5 bases and 0 bases, in that order; junction bases with no gene match: 6. The CDR3 is made up of 16 amino acids. Germline V gives CDR1 LNHDA, CDR2 SQIVND (reference sequence). The CDR3 region is CASSPGQGNSNQPQHF. The CDR3 coding sequence is TGTGCCAGTAGTCCCGGACAGGGAAATAGCAATCAGCCCCAGCATTTT.

The chain employs TRBV5-1 and TRBJ2-7; 7 bases align to TRBD1. CDR3 size: 15 residues. Germline CDR1 SGHRS, CDR2 YFSETQ. J gave up 0 bases and V 5 bases, and 8 bases lay outside the gene matches. In DNA, the CDR3 is TGCGCCAGCAGTTGGGGACAGAGCATCTCCTACGAGCAGTACTTC. Its translation is CASSWGQSISYEQYF.

The V gene is TRBV28, the J gene TRBJ2-5; D unclear. The CDR3 is 12 residues long. CDR1 MDHEN and CDR2 SYDVKM come from the germline V gene. Deletions cut 4 bases from V and 2 bases from J, with 5 bases between. The CDR3 loop reads CASSSSQETQYF. The CDR3 DNA sequence: TGTGCCAGCAGTTCCTCACAAGAGACCCAGTACTTC.

The rearrangement links TRBV5-1 to TRBJ2-5; D is tentatively TRBD1 or TRBD2 (5 bases each). Trimming left V 0 bases short and J 1 base short, with 10 bases between. Germline V gives CDR1 SGHRS, CDR2 YFSETQ. The CDR3 has 15 amino acids. In DNA form, the CDR3 reads TGCGCCAGCAGCTTGGTGGTGGGGACCCAAGAGACCCAGTACTTC. Its protein is CASSLVVGTQETQYF. The entire variable domain, with the rest obtained from reference TRBV5-1 and TRBJ2-5, is as follows: KAGVTQTPRYLIKTRGQQVTLSCSPISGHRSVSWYQQTPGQGLQFLFEYFSETQRNKGNFPGRFSGRQFSNSRSEMNVSTLELGDSALYLCASSLVVGTQETQYFGPGTRLLVL.

The rearrangement uses TRBV11-2 and TRBJ1-1, with D tentatively TRBD1 (5 bases). Germline V CDR1 and CDR2: SGHAT, FQNNGV. V lost 5 bases and J lost 7, with 14 bases in between. The CDR3 is 13 amino acids. CDR3 DNA: TGTGCCAGCAGCGGACCGGGACGGGTTGAAGCTTTCTTT. Residues: CASSGPGRVEAFF.